This TCR beta chain was recorded in a study of early T cells in non-severe SARS-CoV-2 infection. Study background: The authors sequenced bulk RNA from unsorted whole blood, leaving chains unpaired.

Findings and limits, study-wide: CD4 and private specificities were missed by VDJdb matching, which favored anti-spike CD8 responses.

The protocol attached unique molecular identifiers to individual cDNA molecules. TCRdb used MiXCR to reprocess the 5' RACE reads, holding one entry per CDR3 protein. The sample consists of about 61,000 distinct CDR3 sequences, less than 14% of them appearing once. V was pared by 3 bases and J by 8 bases, with 7 bases between. CDR1 is MNHNY, CDR2 SVGAGI, per germline (reference sequence). The CDR3 runs 11 residues. This clonotype was detected many times. As yet, its antigen is unknown. The sample consisted of whole blood. The origin of this receptor is an adult who was a healthcare worker with PCR-confirmed SARS-CoV-2 infection or an uninfected control (not recorded which). The rearrangement joins TRBV6-6 to TRBJ1-2, with D hard to call. CDR3: CASSYDGGYTF. The DNA of the CDR3 is TGTGCCAGCAGTTATGATGGGGGCTACACCTTC.